This T cell receptor (beta chain) is drawn from a study of shared clonotypes between healthy human individuals. Germline CDR1 and CDR2: SNHLY and FYNNEI. The CDR3 has 13 amino acids. The V end lost 6 bases, the J end lost 3 bases, and 9 bases lay between the germline ends. On this clone: Antigen unknown.

Study conclusions and caveats: Inspection by rarefaction showed sorted-subset sequencing to be incomplete despite large depth. Relative to their counterparts shared across all four donors, non-shared clonotypes exhibited diminished generation probabilities. In this cohort, only blood was sampled, and tissue repertoires likely differ.

Deep was the level at which the assay was run. The assay was immunoSEQ multiplex PCR, and TCRdb's table has in-frame clones only and misses some. The sample includes fewer than 1.6 million clones, approximately 98.5% seen only once; the top ten take approximately 0.4%. The specimen sequenced was naive CD4+ T cells sorted from blood. Stated subset: CD45RA+ positively selected. The rearrangement uses TRBV2 and TRBJ2-1; D is undetermined. The sequence derives from a man aged 30-40 years in good health. CDR3 DNA: TGTGCCAGCAGATCGAACAGCTACAATGAGCAGTTCTTC. Its translation is CASRSNSYNEQFF.